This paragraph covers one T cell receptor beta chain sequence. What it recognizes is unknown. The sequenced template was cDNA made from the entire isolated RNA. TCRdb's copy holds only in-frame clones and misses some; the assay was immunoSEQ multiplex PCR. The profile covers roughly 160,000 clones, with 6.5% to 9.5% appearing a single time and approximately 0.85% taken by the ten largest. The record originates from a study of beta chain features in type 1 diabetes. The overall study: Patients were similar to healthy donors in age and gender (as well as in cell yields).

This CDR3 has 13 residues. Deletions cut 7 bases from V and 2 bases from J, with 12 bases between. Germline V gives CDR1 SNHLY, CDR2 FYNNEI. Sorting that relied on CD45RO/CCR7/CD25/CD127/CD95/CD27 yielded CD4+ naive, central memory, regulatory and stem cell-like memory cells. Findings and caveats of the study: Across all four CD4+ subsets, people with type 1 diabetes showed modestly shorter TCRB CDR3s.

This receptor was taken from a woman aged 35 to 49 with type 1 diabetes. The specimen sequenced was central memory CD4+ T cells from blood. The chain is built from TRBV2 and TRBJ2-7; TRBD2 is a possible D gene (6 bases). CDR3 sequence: CASKEGLTYEQYF. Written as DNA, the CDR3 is TGTGCCAGCAAGGAGGGTCTAACCTACGAGCAGTACTTC.